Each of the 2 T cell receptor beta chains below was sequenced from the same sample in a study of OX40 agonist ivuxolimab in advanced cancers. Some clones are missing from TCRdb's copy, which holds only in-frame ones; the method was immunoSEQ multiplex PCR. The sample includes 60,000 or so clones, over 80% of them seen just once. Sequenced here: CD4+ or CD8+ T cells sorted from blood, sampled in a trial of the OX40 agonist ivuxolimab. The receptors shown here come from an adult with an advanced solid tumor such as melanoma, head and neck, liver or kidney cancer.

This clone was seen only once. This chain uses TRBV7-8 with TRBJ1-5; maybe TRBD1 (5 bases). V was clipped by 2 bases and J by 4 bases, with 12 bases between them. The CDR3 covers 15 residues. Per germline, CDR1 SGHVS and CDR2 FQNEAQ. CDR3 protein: CASSLSGGRNQPQHF. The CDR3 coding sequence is TGTGCCAGCAGCTTAAGTGGGGGAAGGAATCAGCCCCAGCATTTT.

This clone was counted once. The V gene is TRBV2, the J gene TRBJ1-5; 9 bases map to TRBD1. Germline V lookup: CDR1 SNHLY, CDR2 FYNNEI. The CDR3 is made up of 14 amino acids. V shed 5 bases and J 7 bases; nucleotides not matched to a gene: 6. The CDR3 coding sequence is TGTGCCAGCAGTCAGGGACAGGGCGGGCAGCCCCAGCATTTT. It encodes CASSQGQGGQPQHF.